A single sample gave rise to the 28 T cell receptor beta chains below, sequenced in a study of OX40 agonist ivuxolimab in advanced cancers. Clones were read by immunoSEQ multiplex PCR, and TCRdb kept only the in-frame ones, dropping some. The sample lists tens of thousands of clones, 70% to 90% occurring once. Material: CD4+ or CD8+ T cells sorted from blood, obtained in a trial of the OX40 agonist ivuxolimab. All receptors come from an adult with an advanced solid tumor such as melanoma, head and neck, liver or kidney cancer.

This sequence joins TRBV11-2 and TRBJ2-3, with D maybe TRBD2 (5 bases). Germline loops: CDR1 SGHAT, CDR2 FQNNGV. Trimming took 2 bases from V and 1 from J, leaving 7 bases between them. There are 14 residues in the CDR3. CDR3 sequence: CASSLLGGTDTQYF. CDR3 DNA sequence: TGTGCCAGCAGCTTACTCGGGGGCACAGATACGCAGTATTTT.

The chain combines TRBV5-6 with TRBJ2-1; a possible D gene is TRBD2 (5 bases). V shed 0 bases and J shed 9 bases, with 10 bases lying between them. Germline CDR1 is SGHDT and CDR2 is YYEEEE. The CDR3 runs to 13 residues. CDR3 in amino acids: CASSLDPAGEQFF. CDR3 coding DNA: TGTGCCAGCAGCTTGGATCCGGCGGGTGAGCAGTTCTTC.

V is TRBV27 and J is TRBJ2-1; TRBD1 or TRBD2 may be the D gene (5 bases each). The length of the CDR3 is 12 residues. V was cut by 8 bases and J by 9 bases, with 14 bases left in between. The germline CDR1 and CDR2 sequences are MNHEY and SMNVEV (reference sequence). DNA for the CDR3: TGTGCCAGCTCTGGGGGTCGGGGTGAGCAGTTCTTC. Translating gives CASSGGRGEQFF.

For the CDR3, the DNA is TGTGCCAGCAGCTCGCAGACAGGGTACACCGGGGAGCTGTTTTTT. It specifies CASSSQTGYTGELFF. V and J are TRBV7-2 and TRBJ2-2; 7 bases agree with TRBD1. CDR1 and CDR2 from the germline V gene are SGHTA and FQGNSA. V lost 4 bases, J lost 3 bases, and 5 bases stayed unmatched. CDR3 length: 15 amino acids.

V is TRBV7-9 and J is TRBJ2-3; 8 nucleotides align to TRBD2. The CDR3 totals 14 residues. Germline lookup yields CDR1 SEHNR and CDR2 FQNEAQ (reference sequence). V trimming: 5 bases; J trimming: 2 bases; junction bases outside the gene matches: 3. CDR3 in amino acids: CASSQLAVTDTQYF. Written as DNA, the CDR3 is TGTGCCAGCAGCCAACTAGCGGTCACAGATACGCAGTATTTT.

The chain employs TRBV5-1 and TRBJ2-5, with unresolved D. The CDR3 spans 15 residues. Germline CDR1 and CDR2: SGHRS and YFSETQ. Trimming stripped 3 bases from V and 5 bases from J, with 17 bases between. The CDR3 spells CASSWIVPARETQYF. The CDR3 coding sequence is TGCGCCAGCAGCTGGATTGTACCCGCAAGGGAGACCCAGTACTTC.

CDR3 DNA sequence: TGCGCCAGCAGCTTCACAGGGGAGGGAGAGACCCAGTACTTC. Its protein is CASSFTGEGETQYF. The V gene is TRBV5-1, the J gene TRBJ2-5; D may correspond to TRBD1 or TRBD2 (7 bases each). Germline-derived CDR1 and CDR2 are SGHRS and YFSETQ. The V end lost 2 bases, the J end lost 4 bases, and 12 bases lay between the germline ends. The CDR3 loop spans 14 amino acids.

This chain connects TRBV7-8 to TRBJ2-7, with 9 bases lining up with TRBD2. Trimming at V came to 3 bases and at J to 2 bases, leaving 11 bases not matched to a gene. The CDR3 loop spans 17 amino acids. CDR1 and CDR2 from the germline V gene are SGHVS and FQNEAQ. The CDR3 DNA reads TGTGCCAGCAGCTTCACCGACGGTTGGACTAGCGCCTACGAGCAGTACTTC. Translating it yields CASSFTDGWTSAYEQYF.

The rearrangement links TRBV6-5 to TRBJ1-3; D is unclear. Germline V gene data show CDR1 as MNHEY and CDR2 as SVGAGI. V was clipped by 2 bases and J by 0 bases, with 8 bases between them. This CDR3 is built from 15 residues. The CDR3 protein is CASSYARDSGNTIYF. The CDR3 bases are TGTGCCAGCAGTTACGCCAGAGACTCTGGAAACACCATATATTTT.

The V and J genes are TRBV7-2 and TRBJ1-2; no reliable D call. The CDR3 length is 14 residues. Germline lookup yields CDR1 SGHTA and CDR2 FQGNSA. V lost 3 bases and J lost 1, with 9 bases in between. The CDR3 loop is CASSFTGFNYGYTF. The CDR3, as DNA: TGTGCCAGCAGCTTTACTGGATTTAACTATGGCTACACCTTC.

The V and J genes are TRBV6-1 and TRBJ2-2; perhaps D is TRBD1 or TRBD2 (5 bases each). Germline V gene lookup returns CDR1 MNHNS and CDR2 SASEGT. The V end lost 4 bases, the J end lost 0 bases, and 9 bases lay between the germline ends. This CDR3 comprises 15 residues. Here the CDR3 reads CASSAGTANTGELFF. In DNA, the CDR3 is TGTGCCAGCAGTGCCGGGACCGCGAACACCGGGGAGCTGTTTTTT.

V usage is TRBV5-1 and J usage is TRBJ2-2, with 14 bases identical to TRBD2. Germline V gene sequence: CDR1 SGHRS, CDR2 YFSETQ. Unmatched junction bases numbered 5, after V lost 3 bases and J lost 4 bases. CDR3 size: 17 residues. CDR3 sequence (DNA): TGCGCCAGCAGCTCGGGACTAGCGGGAGTGGGCACCGGGGAGCTGTTTTTT. This translates into CASSSGLAGVGTGELFF.

This clone was seen once. The genes are TRBV5-1 and TRBJ2-1, with TRBD1 identical over 9 bases. The CDR3 length is 15 residues. The ends lost 3 bases at V and 9 bases at J; junction bases unmatched: 10. The V gene's germline CDR1 is SGHRS and CDR2 YFSETQ. CDR3 amino acids: CASSSRGQGFGEQFF. In nucleotides, the CDR3 is TGCGCCAGCAGCTCACGAGGACAGGGGTTTGGTGAGCAGTTCTTC.

V usage is TRBV18 and J usage is TRBJ2-1, with D perhaps TRBD2 (5 bases). V was clipped by 2 bases and J by 3 bases, with 14 bases between them. The CDR3 extends over 16 amino acids. CDR1 is KGHSH and CDR2 is LQKENI in the germline V gene. DNA for the CDR3: TGTGCCAGCTCACCAACTAGGCGCGACCGCTACAATGAGCAGTTCTTC. Protein product: CASSPTRRDRYNEQFF. Full variable domain (outside the CDR3, taken from reference TRBV18 and TRBJ2-1): NAGVMQNPRHLVRRRGQEARLRCSPMKGHSHVYWYRQLPEEGLKFMVYLQKENIIDESGMPKERFSAEFPKEGPSILRIQQVVRGDSAAYFCASSPTRRDRYNEQFFGPGTRLTVL.

The chain combines TRBV19 with TRBJ2-3; D perhaps matches TRBD2 (6 bases). V shed 3 bases and J shed 4 bases, with 11 bases lying between them. Looked up from germline, CDR1 is LNHDA and CDR2 is SQIVND (reference sequence). The CDR3 length is 14 residues. The CDR3 region is CASSIGGTPDTQYF. In nucleotides, the CDR3 is TGTGCCAGTAGTATCGGCGGGACCCCAGATACGCAGTATTTT.

The gene calls are TRBV5-5 and TRBJ1-3; a weak D match, TRBD1 (5 bases). This CDR3 contains 15 residues. V was trimmed by 0 bases and J by 2 bases, leaving 9 bases between them. CDR1 and CDR2 from the germline V gene are SGHKS and YYEKEE (reference sequence). CDR3 amino acids: CASSLGLGPGNTIYF. The CDR3 DNA sequence: TGTGCCAGCAGCTTGGGCCTGGGACCTGGAAACACCATATATTTT.

The chain carries TRBV2 and TRBJ2-1, with 10 bases that match TRBD2. Per the germline V gene, CDR1 is SNHLY and CDR2 is FYNNEI. The CDR3 loop spans 18 amino acids. V gave up 3 bases and J gave up 5 bases; unmatched junction bases: 13. The CDR3: CASSEGLASKRGNNEQFF. As DNA, the CDR3 is TGTGCCAGCAGTGAGGGACTAGCGTCCAAGAGGGGCAACAATGAGCAGTTCTTC.

The chain is built from TRBV4-2 and TRBJ2-3, with 8 bases that match TRBD1. The germline CDR1 and CDR2 sequences are LGHNA and YNFKEQ. CDR3 length: 16 residues. Unmatched junction bases numbered 11, after V lost 2 bases and J lost 7 bases. CDR3 region: CASSQPLNQGAYTQYF. The DNA of the CDR3 is TGTGCCAGCAGCCAACCCCTTAACCAGGGGGCATATACGCAGTATTTT.

The rearrangement links TRBV9 to TRBJ1-5; D gene unclear. The CDR3 has 16 amino acids. CDR1 is SGDLS and CDR2 is YYNGEE in the germline V gene. V was shortened by 0 bases and J by 0 bases, with 10 bases between the two germline ends. The CDR3 is CASSVGAENSNQPQHF. In DNA, the CDR3 is TGTGCCAGCAGCGTAGGGGCAGAGAATAGCAATCAGCCCCAGCATTTT.

The chain couples TRBV10-3 to TRBJ2-7; no clear D gene. V shed 4 bases and J shed 2 bases, with 12 bases lying between them. CDR1 is ENHRY and CDR2 is SYGVKD in the germline V gene. There are 14 residues in the CDR3. CDR3 sequence: CAISGAVGAYEQYF. CDR3 DNA: TGTGCCATCAGTGGGGCAGTTGGGGCCTACGAGCAGTACTTC.

The chain links TRBV9 to TRBJ2-3; 8 nucleotides match TRBD2. The CDR3 extends over 16 amino acids. With V trimmed by 4 bases and J by 4 bases, 11 bases remained unmatched. From germline, CDR1 is SGDLS and CDR2 YYNGEE. CDR3 nucleotides: TGTGCCAGCAGCCCAGGCAGGACTAGCAGGGCAGATACGCAGTATTTT. This sequence encodes CASSPGRTSRADTQYF.

This sequence joins TRBV11-3 and TRBJ2-7; D uncertain. This CDR3 is built from 19 residues. Trimming left V 1 base short and J 2 bases short, with 24 bases between. The germline CDR1 and CDR2 sequences are SGHNT and YENEEA. The DNA for the CDR3 is TGTGCCAGCAGCTTAGCTGTGTTATATCGGCAAGGTAAAGCCTACGAGCAGTACTTC. Translated: CASSLAVLYRQGKAYEQYF.

This chain connects TRBV6-1 to TRBJ1-4, with 7 positions matching TRBD1. This CDR3 region has 15 residues. The germline V gene encodes CDR1 MNHNS and CDR2 SASEGT. J was trimmed by 3 bases and V by 4 bases; bases with no gene match: 5. The CDR3 DNA reads TGTGCCAGCAGTGTTGACAGGGTACCTAATGAAAAACTGTTTTTT. Translating gives CASSVDRVPNEKLFF.

The chain uses TRBV7-9 and TRBJ2-2, with 9 nucleotides matching TRBD2. Germline assignment: CDR1 SEHNR and CDR2 FQNEAQ (reference sequence). The CDR3 covers 15 residues. V lost 5 bases to trimming and J lost 2 bases; unmatched junction nucleotides: 3. CDR3 in amino acids: CASSRLAVNTGELFF. The CDR3 DNA follows: TGTGCCAGCAGCCGACTAGCGGTCAACACCGGGGAGCTGTTTTTT.

This chain connects TRBV6-1 to TRBJ2-5; 11 positions agree with TRBD1. Germline CDR1 MNHNS, CDR2 SASEGT. The CDR3 runs 17 residues. J lost 5 bases, V lost 2 bases, and 10 bases had no gene match. DNA for the CDR3: TGTGCCAGCAGTGAACGCACATGGGGACAGGGGGACGAGACCCAGTACTTC. This codes for CASSERTWGQGDETQYF.

V is TRBV29-1 and J is TRBJ1-1; 7 bases line up with TRBD1. The CDR3 contains 14 residues. Germline trimming cut 5 bases from V and 1 base from J; bases unmatched to any gene: 7. Germline CDR1 and CDR2: SQVTM and ANQGSEA. CDR3 sequence: CSVYPTGWNTEAFF. The CDR3 DNA sequence: TGCAGCGTTTACCCGACAGGGTGGAACACTGAAGCTTTCTTT.

V is TRBV10-3 and J is TRBJ2-5, with 9 bases lining up with TRBD1. The V and J ends lost 3 bases and 5 bases, in that order; junction bases with no gene match: 4. CDR3 length: 14 amino acids. CDR1 and CDR2 (germline): ENHRY, SYGVKD. The CDR3 region has the DNA TGTGCCATCAGTGACGGGACAGGGTGGGAGACCCAGTACTTC. Its translation is CAISDGTGWETQYF.

On this clone itself: The sample contains more than one DNA sequence encoding this CDR3. The rearrangement links TRBV18 to TRBJ1-1; D may be TRBD1 (5 bases). Trimming pared 0 bases from V and 1 base from J, leaving 6 bases between. The CDR3 loop spans 14 amino acids. Germline loops: CDR1 KGHSH, CDR2 LQKENI. CDR3 in amino acids: CASSPPGGNTEAFF. CDR3 bases: TGTGCCAGCTCACCACCCGGGGGGAACACTGAAGCTTTCTTT.